The rows below give T cell receptor beta chains drawn from one sample of a study of T-cell reconstitution after alpha-beta-depleted transplantation in children. MiXCR, applied by TCRdb to the PCR reads, yields one record per CDR3 protein. The table has hundreds of thousands of distinct CDR3 sequences, approximately 20% seen once. The starting material was PBMCs from the stem cell graft donor, obtained from the stem cell graft. The receptors were sampled from a human donor who donated a stem cell graft to a child with acute lymphoblastic leukemia. Both conserved end residues are part of each CDR3. A D gene is named only where the DNA matches it firmly. Clone size is not always given. Where it is, it says once, few, many or a class for expanded clones.

V gene	J gene	D gene	clone size	CDR3 DNA	CDR3 protein
TRBV3-1	TRBJ1-1	.	.	TGTGCCAGCCGAACGGGGGCGGAAGCTTTCTTT	CASRTGAEAFF
TRBV10-3	TRBJ2-7	.	few	TGTGCCATCGGGAACAGGGAGCGCGAGCAGTACTTC	CAIGNREREQYF
TRBV19	TRBJ2-5	TRBD2	.	TGTGCCAGTAGTCCCGGACTAGCGGGAGCTAGGGAGACCCAGTACTTC	CASSPGLAGARETQYF
TRBV7-9	TRBJ2-2	.	.	TGTGCCAGCACCTCGTTAGGACTCACCGGGGAGCTGTTTTTT	CASTSLGLTGELFF
TRBV5-1	TRBJ2-4	.	few	TGCGCCAGCAGCTTGGCACCCGCTAGCGCCACAAACATTCAGTACTTC	CASSLAPASATNIQYF
TRBV11-2	TRBJ1-4	.	.	TGTGCCAGCAGCTTAGGAGTGGGTGAAAAACTGTTTTTT	CASSLGVGEKLFF
TRBV3-1	TRBJ2-1	.	.	TGTGCCAGCAGCCAAGAACCCGGTGAGCAGTTCTTC	CASSQEPGEQFF
TRBV10-2	TRBJ2-7	.	few	TGCGCCAGCCCCGACCTGAGCTCCTACGAGCAGTACTTC	CASPDLSSYEQYF
TRBV20-1	TRBJ1-5	TRBD1	few	TGCAGTGCTCGGACAGGGGGAGATCAGCCCCAGCATTTT	CSARTGGDQPQHF
TRBV7-9	TRBJ2-1	TRBD2	.	TGTGCCAGCAGCTTTATCGGGAGGGCCGATGAGCAGTTCTTC	CASSFIGRADEQFF
TRBV5-6	TRBJ2-1	TRBD2	few	TGTGCCAGCAGCTTAGGACTAGCGGGAGGGCCTCATGAGCAGTTCTTC	CASSLGLAGGPHEQFF
TRBV15	TRBJ2-3	.	.	TGTGCCACCAGCAGAGAGCTGACGCAGTATTTT	CATSRELTQYF
TRBV4-2	TRBJ2-3	TRBD2	.	TGTGCCAGCAGCCAAGAGGGCGCGGGAGGGCCCCAAGATACGCAGTATTTT	CASSQEGAGGPQDTQYF
TRBV5-1	TRBJ1-3	.	.	TGCGCCAGCAGTTACTCGATAGGGGCCTCTGGAAACACCATATATTTT	CASSYSIGASGNTIYF
TRBV2	TRBJ2-2	TRBD2	few	TGTGCCAGCAGCGGGACTAGCGGGAACACCGGGGAGCTGTTTTTT	CASSGTSGNTGELFF
TRBV20-1	TRBJ2-3	TRBD2	.	TGCAGTGCTAGAGAATGGCGGGAGGTCACAGATACGCAGTATTTT	CSAREWREVTDTQYF
TRBV29-1	TRBJ1-1	.	.	TGCAGCGTTGAGAAGGGAACAATTGAAGCTTTCTTT	CSVEKGTIEAFF
TRBV6-5	TRBJ1-1	.	few	TGTGCCAGCAGTTACTTGTGGGAAAGCACTGAAGCTTTCTTT	CASSYLWESTEAFF
TRBV7-9	TRBJ1-2	TRBD1	.	TGTGCCAGCAGCGTGGGACAGGGGTACTATGGCTACACCTTC	CASSVGQGYYGYTF
TRBV6-1	TRBJ2-2	.	few	TGTGCCAGCAGTAAGGAAGAAAACAGTGGCGGGGAGCTGTTTTTT	CASSKEENSGGELFF
TRBV12-3/TRBV12-4	TRBJ1-5	.	.	TGTGCCAGCAGTCTAGGGGATCAACATCAGCCCCAGCATTTT	CASSLGDQHQPQHF
TRBV20-1	TRBJ2-3	.	.	TGCAGTGCTAGTCGTCTAAGGGACGGTTACGAAGATACGCAGTATTTT	CSASRLRDGYEDTQYF
TRBV20-1	TRBJ1-6	.	.	TGCAGTGCTAGAGACGAGGGACGGAACTATAATTCACCCCTCCACTTT	CSARDEGRNYNSPLHF
TRBV12-3/TRBV12-4	TRBJ2-5	.	.	TGTGCCAGCAGTTTTATTCCCCGGGAGACCCAGTACTTC	CASSFIPRETQYF
TRBV5-1	TRBJ2-3	.	.	TGCGCCAGCAGCTTGGCCTTGCGAGATACGCAGTATTTT	CASSLALRDTQYF
TRBV6-1	TRBJ2-1	TRBD2	few	TGTGCCAGCAGGCGGGAGGGCCAATCCTACAATGAGCAGTTCTTC	CASRREGQSYNEQFF
TRBV7-9	TRBJ2-7	.	few	TGTGCCAGCAGCTTAGGGAGCGGCGGGATGTCCTACGAGCAGTACTTC	CASSLGSGGMSYEQYF
TRBV12-3/TRBV12-4	TRBJ1-3	.	few	TGTGCCAGCAGTTTATCGGGGGACACCATATATTTT	CASSLSGDTIYF
TRBV2	TRBJ1-1	.	.	TGTGCCAGCGGAATATTGGCCGGATTGGGGGCTTTCTTT	CASGILAGLGAFF
TRBV29-1	TRBJ1-2	.	few	TGCAGCGTTGAGGGTCGGGTAGAGCGATATTATGGCTACACCTTC	CSVEGRVERYYGYTF
TRBV7-9	TRBJ2-7	TRBD1	few	TGTGCCAGCAGAGGGACAGCCGTCGACGAGCAGTACTTC	CASRGTAVDEQYF
TRBV12-3/TRBV12-4	TRBJ2-6	.	.	TGTGCCAGCAGTCCTACAGGGTTCGGGGCCAACGTCCTGACTTTC	CASSPTGFGANVLTF
TRBV3-1	TRBJ2-7	.	few	TGTGCCAGCAGCCAAGAGCACGAGCAGTACTTC	CASSQEHEQYF
TRBV12-3/TRBV12-4	TRBJ1-1	TRBD1	.	TGTGCCAGCAGTTTATCACAGGGGGTAAGAGTGGCTTTCTTT	CASSLSQGVRVAFF
TRBV7-6	TRBJ2-5	TRBD2	.	TGTGCCAGCAGCTTGCCTATGACTAGCGGAACCGGGGGGGAAGAGACCCAGTACTTC	CASSLPMTSGTGGEETQYF
TRBV5-1	TRBJ2-3	TRBD2	many	TGCGCCAGCAGCTACGCTAGCGGGTCATTCACAGATACGCAGTATTTT	CASSYASGSFTDTQYF
TRBV29-1	TRBJ2-2	.	.	TGCAGCGTTGAAACGTGCATTTCAGCGGCGTCCGGGGAGCTGTTTTTT	CSVETCISAASGELFF
TRBV28	TRBJ2-3	TRBD2	few	TGTGCCAGCAGTTTCAGCCTAGCGGGAGTGGGGGAAAACACAGATACGCAGTATTTT	CASSFSLAGVGENTDTQYF
TRBV20-1	TRBJ2-2	.	.	TGCAGTGCTAGAGGGACTTCCTACACCGGGGAGCTGTTTTTT	CSARGTSYTGELFF
TRBV6-5	TRBJ2-5	TRBD1	.	TGTGCCAGCAGTTTCGCCCTGACAGGGCGCGAGACCCAGTACTTC	CASSFALTGRETQYF
TRBV10-3	TRBJ1-5	.	.	TGTGCCATCAGTGAGTCCGTTAGAAAGGCCACCGGCCAGCATTTT	CAISESVRKATGQHF
TRBV9	TRBJ1-2	.	.	TGTGCCAGCAGCGCAGACTCCGGGCCCCGCGCCGGGGGATACACCTTC	CASSADSGPRAGGYTF
TRBV7-9	TRBJ2-1	.	.	TGTGCCAGCAGCTTATCCGGCCATGAGCAGTTCTTC	CASSLSGHEQFF
TRBV15	TRBJ1-2	TRBD1	.	TGTGCCACCAGCAGAGGGGACAGGGTCGAGGGTGGCTACACCTTC	CATSRGDRVEGGYTF
TRBV12-3/TRBV12-4	TRBJ2-3	.	few	TGTGCCAGCAGTTTGAGGCGGGATGTAGATACGCAGTATTTC	CASSLRRDVDTQYF